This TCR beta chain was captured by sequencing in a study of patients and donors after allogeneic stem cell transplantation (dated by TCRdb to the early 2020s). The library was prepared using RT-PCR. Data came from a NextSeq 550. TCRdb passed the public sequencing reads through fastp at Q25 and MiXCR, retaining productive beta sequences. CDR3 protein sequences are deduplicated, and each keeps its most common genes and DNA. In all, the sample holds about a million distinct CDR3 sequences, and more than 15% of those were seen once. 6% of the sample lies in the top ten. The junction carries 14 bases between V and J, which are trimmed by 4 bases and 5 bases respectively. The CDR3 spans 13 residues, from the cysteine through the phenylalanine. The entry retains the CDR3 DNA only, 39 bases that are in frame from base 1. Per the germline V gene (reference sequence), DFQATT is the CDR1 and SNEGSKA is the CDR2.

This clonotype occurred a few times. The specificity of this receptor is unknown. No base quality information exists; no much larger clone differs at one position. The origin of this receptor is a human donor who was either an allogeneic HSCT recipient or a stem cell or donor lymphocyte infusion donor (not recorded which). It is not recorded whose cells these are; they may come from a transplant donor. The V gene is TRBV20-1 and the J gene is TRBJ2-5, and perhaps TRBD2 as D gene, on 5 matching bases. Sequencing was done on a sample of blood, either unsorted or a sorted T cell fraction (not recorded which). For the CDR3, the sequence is CSAKLQPGETQYF. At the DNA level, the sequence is TGCAGTGCTAAACTACAACCGGGGGAGACCCAGTACTTC.